This T cell receptor beta chain was identified in a study of shared clonotypes between healthy human individuals (dated by TCRdb to the early 2020s). Study-level background: Three men and two women, aged 18 to 49 years, made up the cohort. To increase sequencing depth and limit assay-specific biases, different laboratories used diverse techniques to prepare libraries and sequence TCR repertoires. Per donor, leukapheresis produced somewhere between about 0.85 and 10 billion PBMCs. The study deeply sequenced blood TCR repertoires of roughly five healthy adults to estimate repertoire size and the extent of clonotype sharing between individuals. Overall study outcomes, separate from this receptor: Based on pairwise subsampling, the degree of clonotype sharing among donors was expected to be affected by sequencing depth. Sampling was restricted to blood, and TCR repertoires in tissues likely differ from the TCR repertoires found in blood. Because the study included a small number of donors, the genetic and exposure-history diversity represented was limited.

Turning to this clone: Its antigen remains undetermined. At one of its ends the junction is not consistent with the germline gene, which may arise from a read error. This specimen includes other DNA sequences encoding the same CDR3.

Using the deep immunoSEQ assay, TCR CDR3 regions were amplified from genomic DNA by multiplex PCR. Genomic DNA extracted from each cell subset was distributed evenly over all wells of several immunoSEQ 96-well plates, and each plate served as one replicate. For unsorted PBMC, roughly 330 ng of genomic DNA, equivalent to about 30,000 T cell genomes, went into each replicate PCR. Genomic DNA from unsorted PBMC was sequenced over ten immunoSEQ deep assay plates. Purified libraries were quantified with a Qubit 3.0 fluorometer, sized on a Bioanalyzer 2100, and re-quantified with the KAPA Library Quantification kit. Every immunoSEQ 96-well plate was sequenced on a separate single-read 150-cycle Illumina NextSeq 550 flow cell. As for the original processing: Because only junctional sequences without quality scores were contained in the immunoSEQ output, filtering matching that applied to full-length reads could not be performed. To assign V/J genes and CDR3, sequences were annotated against IMGT germline references using PyIR, a Python wrapper for IgBLAST v1.9. Reads were filtered out if the reads had weak V/J assignments (E-value above 1e-6), no CDR3, stop codons, out-of-frame junctions, or ambiguous translated residues. V3J clonotypes were defined as sequences sharing the same inferred V gene, J gene, and CDR3 amino acid sequence. Percentage overlap between repertoires was computed as shared unique clonotypes divided by the size of the smaller repertoire. RTK rarefaction, the Chao1 estimator, and Recon v2.1 estimates of unobserved clonotypes were used to assess repertoire richness. Entries here come from immuneACCESS through TCRdb and include only in-frame sequences with V and J called. Some clones fail to appear in such tables; in the studies checked, an unresolved V gene covers under half of the shortfall, and the cause of the remainder is unknown. V and J calls and clone size follow that table, whereas D and trimming were derived from the DNA. The sample records roughly 490,000 clones, approximately 80% of which are singletons. Jointly, the top ten make up 10% to 15% of the sample.

Healthy HIV-negative adults with no recently reported acute infections or vaccinations were included as donors. Every donor was a Caucasian adult living in Nashville, Tennessee, USA. In the unsorted samples, 70 million to 95 million PBMCs were counted, and genomic DNA was extracted using the QIAamp DNA Blood Mini kit. Blood was collected by leukapheresis, and PBMCs were isolated by Ficoll-Histopaque density gradient centrifugation and then cryopreserved in liquid nitrogen vapor phase. CDR3 length: 17 amino acids, cysteine to phenylalanine. This entry keeps only the CDR3 DNA: 51 bases, framed from base 1. The germline V gene (reference sequence) sets CDR1 to MNHEY and CDR2 to SMNVEV.

The chain joins TRBV27 to TRBJ1-4; 8 bases in the junction line up with TRBD1. Sample: PBMCs. This sequence was found in a woman aged 40-49 years in good health. Some clones in this sample may be carry-over from other donors' samples. The DNA sequence is TGTGCCAGCAGGAGACAGGGGTCACTTGCAACTAATGAAAAACTGTTTTTC. It translates to CASRRQGSLATNEKLFF.